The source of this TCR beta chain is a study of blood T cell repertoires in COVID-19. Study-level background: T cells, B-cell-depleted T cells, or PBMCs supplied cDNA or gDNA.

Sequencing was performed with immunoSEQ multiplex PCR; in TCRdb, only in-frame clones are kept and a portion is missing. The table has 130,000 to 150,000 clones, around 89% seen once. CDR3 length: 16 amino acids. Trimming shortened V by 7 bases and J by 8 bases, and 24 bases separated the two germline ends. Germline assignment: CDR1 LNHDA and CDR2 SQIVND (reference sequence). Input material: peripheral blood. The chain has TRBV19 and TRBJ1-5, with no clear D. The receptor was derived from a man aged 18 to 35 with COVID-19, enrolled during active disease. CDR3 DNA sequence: TGTGCCAGTATAAAGGACGCGGGCAGGCCGGGAGAGCCCCAGCATTTT. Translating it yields CASIKDAGRPGEPQHF.